The 5 T cell receptor beta chains below come from one sample, sequenced in a study of CD8 T cells in Susac syndrome. RNA was extracted with the RNeasy kit, and a quantity of about 0.45 to 1 ug was reverse transcribed using random hexamers. From the immunoSEQ multiplex PCR reads, TCRdb called clonotypes with MiXCR, one entry per CDR3 protein. The sample has 150,000 to 180,000 distinct CDR3 sequences, nearly 97% seen once. The sequenced sample consisted of CD8+ T cells from PBMCs. The receptors derive from a human donor with multiple sclerosis.

V and J are TRBV29-1 and TRBJ1-1, with 11 bases lining up with TRBD1. The CDR3 runs 14 residues. With V trimmed by 7 bases and J by 5 bases, 9 bases remained unmatched. Germline assignment: CDR1 SQVTM and CDR2 ANQGSEA. CDR3 in amino acids: CSAVPGQGVTEAFF. The CDR3 nucleotides are TGCAGCGCAGTCCCGGGACAGGGGGTTACTGAAGCTTTCTTT.

V gene TRBV6-2 or TRBV6-3 combines with J gene TRBJ2-7; 8 positions agree with TRBD1. The germline V gene has CDR1 MNHEY and CDR2 SVGEGT. This CDR3 is 13 amino acids long. V lost 6 bases to trimming and J lost 5 bases; unmatched junction nucleotides: 6. The CDR3 sequence: CASSQDRVHEQYF. The CDR3 nucleotides are TGTGCCAGCAGCCAGGACAGGGTCCACGAGCAGTACTTC.

The chain links TRBV7-9 to TRBJ1-1; D not resolved. CDR3 length: 13 amino acids. CDR1 is SEHNR and CDR2 is FQNEAQ in the germline V gene (reference sequence). The ends were cut back, 5 bases at V and 8 bases at J, with 15 bases in the middle. The CDR3 protein is CASSPESTSEAFF. CDR3 in DNA: TGTGCCAGCAGCCCCGAGAGTACGTCAGAAGCTTTCTTT.

The chain recombines TRBV5-6 with TRBJ2-7; D unresolved. V was pared by 1 base and J by 1 base, with 3 bases between. Germline CDR1 SGHDT, CDR2 YYEEEE. The CDR3 contains 12 residues. The CDR3 loop reads CASSLLSYEQYV. The CDR3, as DNA: TGTGCCAGCAGCTTGTTATCCTACGAGCAGTACGTC.

The chain links TRBV6-5 to TRBJ2-7, with D perhaps matching TRBD1 or TRBD2 (5 bases each). Trimming shortened V by 0 bases and J by 6 bases, and 9 bases separated the two germline ends. The CDR3 runs 13 residues. Germline V lookup: CDR1 MNHEY, CDR2 SVGAGI. CDR3 loop: CASSYSWGSEQYF. In DNA, the CDR3 is TGTGCCAGCAGTTACTCATGGGGGAGCGAGCAGTACTTC.